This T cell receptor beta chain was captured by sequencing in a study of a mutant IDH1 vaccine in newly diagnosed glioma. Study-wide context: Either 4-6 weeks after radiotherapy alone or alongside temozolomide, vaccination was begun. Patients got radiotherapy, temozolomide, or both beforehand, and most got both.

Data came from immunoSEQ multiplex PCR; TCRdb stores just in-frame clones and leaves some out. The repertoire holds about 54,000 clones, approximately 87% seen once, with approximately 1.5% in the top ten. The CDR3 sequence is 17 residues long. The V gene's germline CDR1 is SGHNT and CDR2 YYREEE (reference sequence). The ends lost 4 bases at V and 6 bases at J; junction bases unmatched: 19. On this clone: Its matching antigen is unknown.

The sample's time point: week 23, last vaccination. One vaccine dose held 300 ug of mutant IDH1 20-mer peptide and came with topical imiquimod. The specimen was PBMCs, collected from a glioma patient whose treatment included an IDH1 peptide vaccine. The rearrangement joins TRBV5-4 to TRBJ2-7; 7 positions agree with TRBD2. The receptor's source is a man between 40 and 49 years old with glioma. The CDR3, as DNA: TGTGCCAGCAGCCGGGAGGCTCTCCGAGGTTCCAAGGGCGAGCAGTACTTC. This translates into CASSREALRGSKGEQYF.